This T cell receptor beta chain is drawn from a study of control samples from healthy donors and cancer patients. This clone was recorded only once. The CDR3 has 15 residues. The ends were cut back, 3 bases at V and 9 bases at J, with 18 bases in the middle. Germline V gene sequence: CDR1 MNHNS, CDR2 SASEGT. Clones were sequenced by immunoSEQ multiplex PCR, and TCRdb holds only the in-frame ones, with some missing. The sample lists 150,000 to 170,000 clones, over 85% occurring once. The chain recombines TRBV6-1 with TRBJ2-1, with D perhaps given as TRBD1 or TRBD2 (5 bases each). This TCR was sampled from a man aged 35 to 55 in good health. The specimen was blood. The CDR3 region is CASSDRDPSGGEQFF. CDR3 nucleotide sequence: TGTGCCAGCAGTGACCGGGACCCCTCAGGCGGTGAGCAGTTCTTC.